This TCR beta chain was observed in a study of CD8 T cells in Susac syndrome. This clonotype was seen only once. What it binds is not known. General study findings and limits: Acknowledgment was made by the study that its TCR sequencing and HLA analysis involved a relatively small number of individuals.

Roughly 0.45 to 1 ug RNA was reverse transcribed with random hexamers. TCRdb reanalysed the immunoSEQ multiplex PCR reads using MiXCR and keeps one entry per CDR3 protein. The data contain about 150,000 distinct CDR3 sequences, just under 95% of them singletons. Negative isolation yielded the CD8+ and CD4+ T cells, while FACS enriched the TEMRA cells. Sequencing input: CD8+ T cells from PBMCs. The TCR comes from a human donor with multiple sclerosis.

For the CDR3, the DNA is TGTGCCAGCGGGGAGGGCACAGATACGCAGTATTTT. It encodes CASGEGTDTQYF. The chain couples TRBV7-9 to TRBJ2-3; D possibly corresponds to TRBD2 (6 bases). This CDR3 has 12 residues. The germline CDR1 and CDR2 sequences are SEHNR and FQNEAQ (reference sequence). Trimming pared 8 bases from V and 1 base from J, leaving 7 bases between.